The present entry profiles one TCR beta chain with its context. Its cognate antigen is unknown. Sequencing used immunoSEQ version 4 in survey mode. Method: immunoSEQ multiplex PCR; TCRdb's copy keeps in-frame clones and lacks some. This table holds tens of thousands of clones, about 74% found once. V was trimmed by 0 bases and J by 0 bases, leaving 11 bases between them. Germline CDR1 and CDR2: SGHNT and YYREEE (reference sequence). The CDR3 is 16 residues long. An overlapping HIV-1 Gag peptide pool stimulated these cells at about 0.91 ug/peptide/mL. CD4+ T cells upregulating both CD40 ligand and CD69 were sorted as responding cells. This record comes from a study of persistence of HIV-infected CD4 T cells. Overall study: Blood samples, up to 180 mL, came from multiple time points, except a couple of leukapheresis donors sampled once.

Study-wide findings and caveats: Bulk TCR data could not be restricted to HIV-1-infected CMV-responding cells. TCRbeta richness was lower in CMV- and Gag-responding cells than in anti-CD3/anti-CD28-responding cells.

This chain links TRBV5-4 with TRBJ2-3; D not resolved. The material was CD4+ T cells sorted from PBMCs after approximately 19-hour stimulation, obtained from a patient who received antiretroviral therapy. The sequence came from an adult man with HIV who was CMV-seropositive. CDR3 nucleotides: TGTGCCAGCAGCTTGGTGACAACGGCTAGCACAGATACGCAGTATTTT. Translation gives CASSLVTTASTDTQYF.